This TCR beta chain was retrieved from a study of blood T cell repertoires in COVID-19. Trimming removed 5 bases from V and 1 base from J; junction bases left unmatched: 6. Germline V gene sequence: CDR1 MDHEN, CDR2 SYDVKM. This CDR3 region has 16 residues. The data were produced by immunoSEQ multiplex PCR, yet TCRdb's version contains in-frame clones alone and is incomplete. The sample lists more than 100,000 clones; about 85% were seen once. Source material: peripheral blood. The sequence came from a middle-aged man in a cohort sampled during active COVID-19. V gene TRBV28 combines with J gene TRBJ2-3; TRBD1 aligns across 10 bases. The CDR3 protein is CASSLDRGPGTDTQYF. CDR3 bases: TGTGCCAGCAGTCTTGACAGGGGGCCGGGCACAGATACGCAGTATTTT.